This passage covers 2 T cell receptor beta chains from one sample sequenced in a study of T cells in Graves' hyperthyroidism and ophthalmopathy. Amplification yielded TCR beta CDR3 regions, with RNA transcripts as the source. First-round RT-PCR with HTBI primers amplified the TCR CDR3 region. TCRdb independently ran MiXCR on the multiplex PCR reads; one entry per CDR3 protein. This table holds some 370,000 distinct CDR3 sequences, about 15% found once. Specimen: blood. These TCRs come from a woman in her twenties or thirties with Graves' hyperthyroidism that later progressed to Graves' ophthalmopathy.

This clonotype was counted many times. V and J are TRBV11-2 and TRBJ1-6; TRBD1 matches at 7 bases. Looked up from germline, CDR1 is SGHAT and CDR2 is FQNNGV. Trimming cost V 5 bases and J 6 bases; bases outside gene matches: 7. This CDR3 has 15 amino acids. CDR3 residues: CASSETGQSNSPLHF. CDR3 nucleotide sequence: TGTGCCAGCAGCGAAACGGGACAGTCTAATTCACCCCTCCACTTT.

The chain carries TRBV5-1 and TRBJ2-1, with 14 bases lining up with TRBD2. This CDR3 is 18 amino acids long. J was trimmed by 2 bases and V by 1 base; bases with no gene match: 5. Germline CDR1 and CDR2: SGHRS and YFSETQ. In DNA form, the CDR3 reads TGCGCCAGCAGCTTGAGACTAGCGGGAGGGGTCCCCTACAATGAGCAGTTCTTC. Its protein product is CASSLRLAGGVPYNEQFF.